Below are 5 T cell receptor beta chains sequenced from a single sample in a study of identical twins. In TCRdb, the 5' RACE reads were re-called with MiXCR into one record per CDR3 protein. The sample holds fewer than 650,000 distinct CDR3 sequences, more than 9% seen once. These data are also associated with another study on yellow fever vaccine responses in identical twins.

Sequences were obtained from PBMCs. These receptors all come from a woman younger than 35 in good health.

This clonotype was recorded a few times. V usage is TRBV25-1 and J usage is TRBJ2-5, with 7 bases fitting TRBD1. The J segment lost 4 bases and the V segment lost 3 bases, leaving 8 bases of the junction unmatched. The CDR3 totals 15 residues. Looked up from germline, CDR1 is MGHDK and CDR2 is SYGVNS. The CDR3 reads CASSEWQGVLETQYF. CDR3 in DNA: TGTGCCAGCAGTGAGTGGCAGGGGGTATTAGAGACCCAGTACTTC.

This clonotype was seen at least ten times. The V gene is TRBV29-1, the J gene TRBJ2-3; 14 bases are shared with TRBD2. Germline CDR1 and CDR2: SQVTM and ANQGSEA. The CDR3 is 15 residues long. Losses at the gene ends were 4 bases for V and 6 bases for J; bases not matched to a gene: 6. Written as DNA, the CDR3 is TGCAGCGTTGGGGGACTAGCGGGAGTGTCTGATACGCAGTATTTT. Its protein product is CSVGGLAGVSDTQYF.

This clonotype was seen a few times. The gene calls are TRBV27 and TRBJ1-2, with 10 bases that match TRBD1. The CDR3 has 17 amino acids. Germline assignment: CDR1 MNHEY and CDR2 SMNVEV (reference sequence). V shed 5 bases and J 4 bases; nucleotides not matched to a gene: 13. DNA for the CDR3: TGTGCCAGCAGTACCGTAGCGACAGGGGGCGGCAGCTATGGCTACACCTTC. Translating gives CASSTVATGGGSYGYTF.

This clonotype has ten or more counts. V gene TRBV12-3 or TRBV12-4 combines with J gene TRBJ2-2; D is undetermined. The V end was cut by 6 bases, the J end by 5 bases, with 10 bases between. The CDR3 extends over 13 amino acids. The CDR3 region has the DNA TGTGCCAGCAGCGCTTCACTAACCGGGGAGCTGTTTTTT. The encoded protein is CASSASLTGELFF.

V and J are TRBV27 and TRBJ2-4; possibly TRBD1 for D (6 bases). V was trimmed by 8 bases and J by 5 bases, leaving 7 bases between them. The CDR3 contains 11 residues. CDR1 and CDR2 from the germline V gene are MNHEY and SMNVEV (reference sequence). For the CDR3, the DNA is TGTGCCAGCCGACAGGAAAACATTCAGTACTTC. The encoded protein is CASRQENIQYF.